The 23 T cell receptor beta chains given below trace back to one sample, sequenced in a study of blood T cell repertoires in COVID-19. Clones were read by immunoSEQ multiplex PCR, and TCRdb kept only the in-frame ones, dropping some. In the table there are approximately 210,000 clones, under 95% of which are singletons. Sequencing was performed on peripheral blood. These receptors all come from a man aged 25-40 years with acute or convalescent COVID-19.

This clone was seen just once. This sequence joins TRBV15 and TRBJ2-3, with 10 bases matching TRBD1. Trimming cost V 4 bases and J 4 bases; bases outside gene matches: 11. This CDR3 has 17 amino acids. The germline gives CDR1 LNHNV, CDR2 YYDKDF (reference sequence). The CDR3 sequence is CATSTRDRGLSADTQYF. The CDR3 DNA reads TGTGCCACCAGCACTCGGGACAGGGGCCTTTCAGCAGATACGCAGTATTTT.

CDR3 residues: CASTVARLSTYGYTF. The CDR3 nucleotides read TGTGCCAGCACCGTAGCCCGACTAAGTACCTATGGCTACACCTTC. This sequence joins TRBV7-9 and TRBJ1-2; D not resolved. This CDR3 has 15 residues. Trimming removed 7 bases from V and 4 bases from J, with 19 bases in between. The germline gives CDR1 SEHNR, CDR2 FQNEAQ (reference sequence).

The chain links TRBV27 to TRBJ2-7, with D perhaps TRBD2 (7 bases). Germline V gene lookup returns CDR1 MNHEY and CDR2 SMNVEV (reference sequence). The CDR3 runs to 14 residues. V dropped 2 bases and J dropped 4 bases, with 12 bases sitting between them. CDR3: CASSLLGGVYEQYF. The DNA of the CDR3 is TGTGCCAGCAGTTTACTAGGGGGGGTTTACGAGCAGTACTTC.

This clone occurred once. The chain carries TRBV5-1 and TRBJ1-6; D perhaps matches TRBD1 (6 bases). The CDR3 extends over 17 amino acids. The germline V gene encodes CDR1 SGHRS and CDR2 YFSETQ. V was shortened by 0 bases and J by 2 bases, with 12 bases between the two germline ends. CDR3 in DNA: TGCGCCAGCAGCTTGGAGAGGCAGGGGACCTATAATTCACCCCTCCACTTT. It specifies CASSLERQGTYNSPLHF.

This clone was found a few times. V gene TRBV5-4 combines with J gene TRBJ1-1, with D maybe TRBD1 (6 bases). From germline, CDR1 is SGHNT and CDR2 YYREEE (reference sequence). The CDR3 is made up of 15 amino acids. Trimming pared 4 bases from V and 0 bases from J, leaving 13 bases between. This CDR3 is CASSPPGHMNTEAFF. The CDR3 bases are TGTGCCAGCAGCCCACCGGGACACATGAACACTGAAGCTTTCTTT.

This clone was seen only once. This chain joins TRBV27 and TRBJ2-5; 7 nucleotides agree with TRBD2. The CDR3 runs to 16 residues. Germline-derived CDR1 and CDR2 are MNHEY and SMNVEV (reference sequence). The ends lost 3 bases at V and 4 bases at J; junction bases unmatched: 11. CDR3 sequence reads: CASSFVAGALSETQYF. The CDR3 DNA sequence: TGTGCCAGCAGTTTTGTGGCGGGAGCTTTGTCAGAGACCCAGTACTTC.

V gene TRBV10-2 combines with J gene TRBJ1-5; TRBD1 aligns across 7 bases. Germline assignment: CDR1 WSHSY and CDR2 SAAADI. J lost 6 bases, V lost 6 bases, and 5 bases had no gene match. The CDR3 extends over 13 amino acids. This chain's CDR3 is CASSRGSGQPQHF. The DNA of the CDR3 is TGCGCCAGCAGCAGGGGGTCGGGTCAGCCCCAGCATTTT.

This chain links TRBV24-1 with TRBJ1-2, with a tentative D call TRBD1 (5 bases). This CDR3 region has 14 residues. V dropped 3 bases and J dropped 2 bases, with 9 bases sitting between them. Germline V gene sequence: CDR1 KGHDR, CDR2 SFDVKD. As DNA, the CDR3 is TGTGCCACCAGTGATGGAGACAGAAACTATGGCTACACCTTC. Translated, it gives CATSDGDRNYGYTF.

This chain uses TRBV4-1 with TRBJ1-5, with TRBD1 identical over 7 bases. Losses at the gene ends were 4 bases for V and 4 bases for J; bases not matched to a gene: 10. The germline gives CDR1 MGHRA, CDR2 YSYEKL. The CDR3 totals 16 residues. In nucleotides, the CDR3 is TGCGCCAGCAGCCTTAAGGGGGACAGTTTAAATCAGCCCCAGCATTTT. Protein sequence: CASSLKGDSLNQPQHF.

The J gene is TRBJ2-6, the V gene TRBV5-1, with D unresolved. Germline CDR1 SGHRS, CDR2 YFSETQ. Trimming took off 1 base at V and 0 bases at J, with 5 bases between the two ends. This CDR3 is built from 15 residues. For the CDR3, the DNA is TGCGCCAGCAGCTTGTCTCCCTCTGGGGCCAACGTCCTGACTTTC. Translating gives CASSLSPSGANVLTF. Using reference TRBV5-1 and TRBJ2-6 for the parts outside the CDR3, the full variable domain is KAGVTQTPRYLIKTRGQQVTLSCSPISGHRSVSWYQQTPGQGLQFLFEYFSETQRNKGNFPGRFSGRQFSNSRSEMNVSTLELGDSALYLCASSLSPSGANVLTFGAGSRLTVL.

The CDR3 DNA reads TGTGCCAGCAGTGCTATCCCACTAGCGGAGAGTCACAATGAGCAGTTCTTC. Translated: CASSAIPLAESHNEQFF. The chain couples TRBV2 to TRBJ2-1; 8 bases match TRBD2. CDR3 length: 17 amino acids. Germline V CDR1 and CDR2: SNHLY, FYNNEI. J was trimmed by 5 bases and V by 4 bases; bases with no gene match: 13.

DNA of the CDR3: TGTGCCAGCAGCTTAATGGGACTAGCCACAGATACGCAGTATTTT. It encodes CASSLMGLATDTQYF. This chain links TRBV7-9 with TRBJ2-3; 9 bases match TRBD2. This CDR3 has 15 residues. The trim removed 2 bases at V and 2 bases at J, leaving 2 bases unmatched. Per the germline V gene, CDR1 is SEHNR and CDR2 is FQNEAQ (reference sequence).

The V gene is TRBV30, the J gene TRBJ1-5; 7 nucleotides line up with TRBD1. Germline V gene data show CDR1 as GTSNPN and CDR2 as SVGIG (reference sequence). This CDR3 is built from 14 residues. The V gene end was trimmed by 0 bases and the J gene end by 5 bases; junction bases not matched to a gene: 4. The CDR3 coding sequence is TGTGCCTGGAGTGTAGGGGGCATGGATCAGCCCCAGCATTTT. It yields the protein CAWSVGGMDQPQHF.

The chain is built from TRBV6-2 or TRBV6-3 and TRBJ2-2; D ambiguous. Between the trimmed V and J ends, which lost 4 bases and 6 bases, there was a span of 3 bases. CDR1 is MNHEY, CDR2 SVGEGT, per germline. The CDR3 runs to 11 residues. CDR3 sequence: CASSFSGELFF. The CDR3 DNA follows: TGTGCCAGCAGTTTCTCCGGGGAGCTGTTTTTT.

V gene TRBV7-2 combines with J gene TRBJ2-5, with a tentative D call TRBD2 (6 bases). This CDR3 has 15 amino acids. Germline assignment: CDR1 SGHTA and CDR2 FQGNSA. V was clipped by 6 bases and J by 7 bases, with 21 bases between them. The DNA of the CDR3 is TGTGCCAGCAGTCGTGTAACCGGGACTTCGGCGACCCAGTACTTC. It is translated as CASSRVTGTSATQYF.

The chain combines TRBV6-5 with TRBJ1-4, with 7 positions matching TRBD1. The germline gives CDR1 MNHEY, CDR2 SVGAGI. The CDR3 contains 14 residues. The J segment lost 4 bases and the V segment lost 5 bases, leaving 4 bases of the junction unmatched. The CDR3 is CASSRDRLNEKLFF. The CDR3 bases are TGTGCCAGCAGTCGGGACAGACTTAATGAAAAACTGTTTTTT.

This chain uses TRBV10-3 with TRBJ2-1; 9 bases map to TRBD2. This CDR3 spans 13 amino acids. The germline CDR1 and CDR2 sequences are ENHRY and SYGVKD. Trimming cost V 8 bases and J 3 bases; bases outside gene matches: 2. The CDR3 region has the DNA TGTGCCATCCAGCGGGGGGACTACAATGAGCAGTTCTTC. Residues: CAIQRGDYNEQFF.

This chain uses TRBV28 with TRBJ2-7, with TRBD2 matching 7 bases. The CDR3 length is 15 residues. Per the germline V gene, CDR1 is MDHEN and CDR2 is SYDVKM. J gave up 0 bases and V 4 bases, and 6 bases lay outside the gene matches. The CDR3 reads CASSSSGLLSYEQYF. CDR3 in DNA: TGTGCCAGCAGTTCTAGCGGATTACTCTCCTACGAGCAGTACTTC.

Of note for this clone: This likely comes from a read error, as the CDR3 has no conserved phenylalanine or tryptophan at its end. V usage is TRBV18 and J usage is TRBJ2-7, with D perhaps TRBD2 (5 bases). The germline V gene encodes CDR1 KGHSH and CDR2 LQKENI. Trimming stripped 2 bases from V and 9 bases from J, with 14 bases between. This CDR3 has 13 amino acids. DNA for the CDR3: TGTGCCAGCTCACCAAGACTACCGGGTGGGCAGTACCTC. It codes for CASSPRLPGGQYL.

This clone has a handful of counts. The genes are TRBV7-9 and TRBJ2-1; 7 nucleotides match TRBD2. This CDR3 comprises 13 residues. The V segment lost 5 bases and the J segment 12 bases; nucleotides outside the gene matches: 10. CDR1 and CDR2 from the germline V gene are SEHNR and FQNEAQ (reference sequence). The CDR3 is CASSITPGRGQFF. CDR3 nucleotide sequence: TGTGCCAGCAGCATTACACCTGGGAGGGGGCAGTTCTTC. The variable domain in full, completed from reference TRBV7-9 and TRBJ2-1, reads DTGVSQNPRHKITKRGQNVTFRCDPISEHNRLYWYRQTLGQGPEFLTYFQNEAQLEKSRLLSDRFSAERPKGSFSTLEIQRTEQGDSAMYLCASSITPGRGQFFGPGTRLTVL.

The rearrangement joins TRBV9 to TRBJ1-1; D may be TRBD1 (5 bases). In germline, CDR1 is SGDLS, CDR2 YYNGEE. The CDR3 contains 14 residues. V was shortened by 4 bases and J by 4 bases, with 14 bases between the two germline ends. Here the CDR3 reads CASSQISGGTEAFF. CDR3 DNA sequence: TGTGCCAGCAGCCAAATTTCCGGGGGCACTGAAGCTTTCTTT.

V usage is TRBV28 and J usage is TRBJ2-7, with TRBD1 identical over 8 bases. The ends lost 6 bases at V and 3 bases at J; junction bases unmatched: 10. The CDR3 has 15 residues. Germline lookup yields CDR1 MDHEN and CDR2 SYDVKM. The CDR3 is CASRSDRAAVYEQYF. CDR3 in DNA: TGTGCCAGCAGATCGGACAGGGCGGCCGTCTACGAGCAGTACTTC.

The chain links TRBV4-2 to TRBJ1-2; D is unclear. The CDR3 length is 16 residues. The V gene's germline CDR1 is LGHNA and CDR2 YNFKEQ. V shed 0 bases and J shed 7 bases, with 18 bases lying between them. The CDR3 coding sequence is TGTGCCAGCAGCCAAGACCCGAACGGACTACGGCTTGGCTACACCTTC. Its translation: CASSQDPNGLRLGYTF.